The 12 T cell receptor beta chains below were found in one sample sequenced in a study of blood T cell repertoires in COVID-19 (dated by TCRdb to 2020 to 2022). Preparation of the library involved the immunoSEQ multiplex PCR assay. TCRdb's version of the immuneACCESS table is confined to in-frame rearrangements and falls short of the full clone set. An unresolved V gene accounts for under half of the shortfall where checked; the remainder is of unknown origin. The sample records roughly 40,000 clones, roughly 88% of which are singletons. The top ten clonotypes cover 3.5% to 4.5% of the sample. Sequenced: peripheral blood. Receptors originate from a human donor in a cohort sampled during active COVID-19.

The V gene is TRBV11-2, the J gene TRBJ1-1; 7 nucleotides agree with TRBD1. Unmatched junction bases numbered 12, after V lost 5 bases and J lost 0 bases. Germline V gene data show CDR1 as SGHAT and CDR2 as FQNNGV. The CDR3 loop spans 17 amino acids. In nucleotides, the CDR3 is TGTGCCAGCAGCCAGATGGAGGGCAGGGGGATGAACACTGAAGCTTTCTTT. Its translation is CASSQMEGRGMNTEAFF.

The chain joins TRBV28 to TRBJ1-1; TRBD1 aligns across 8 bases. V shed 7 bases, J shed 1 base, and the junction held 8 bases outside the gene matches. Germline values: CDR1 MDHEN, CDR2 SYDVKM. The CDR3 length is 15 residues. The CDR3 reads CASTLRGQGNTEAFF. The CDR3 DNA is TGTGCCAGCACCCTCCGTGGACAGGGGAACACTGAAGCTTTCTTT.

This chain joins TRBV5-1 and TRBJ1-2; D ambiguous. Germline V gene sequence: CDR1 SGHRS, CDR2 YFSETQ. Trimming removed 0 bases from V and 3 bases from J, with 12 bases in between. This CDR3 region has 15 residues. CDR3 amino acids: CASSLDSSLDYGYTF. The CDR3 DNA reads as TGCGCCAGCAGCTTGGACAGCTCTCTGGACTATGGCTACACCTTC. The whole variable domain, filled in from reference TRBV5-1 and TRBJ1-2, reads KAGVTQTPRYLIKTRGQQVTLSCSPISGHRSVSWYQQTPGQGLQFLFEYFSETQRNKGNFPGRFSGRQFSNSRSEMNVSTLELGDSALYLCASSLDSSLDYGYTFGSGTRLTVV.

This chain links TRBV5-1 with TRBJ1-2; 8 bases agree with TRBD1. Germline CDR1 reads SGHRS; CDR2 reads YFSETQ. This CDR3 has 14 amino acids. V gave up 3 bases and J gave up 6 bases; unmatched junction bases: 7. CDR3 DNA: TGCGCCAGCAGCTCGGTTCAGGGGGCGCATGGCTACACCTTC. It codes for CASSSVQGAHGYTF. Using reference TRBV5-1 and TRBJ1-2 for the parts outside the CDR3, the full variable domain is KAGVTQTPRYLIKTRGQQVTLSCSPISGHRSVSWYQQTPGQGLQFLFEYFSETQRNKGNFPGRFSGRQFSNSRSEMNVSTLELGDSALYLCASSSVQGAHGYTFGSGTRLTVV.

The genes are TRBV5-4 and TRBJ1-1; TRBD1 might be the D (5 bases). CDR1 and CDR2 (germline): SGHNT, YYREEE (reference sequence). The CDR3 totals 15 residues. V lost 4 bases and J 1 base, leaving 14 bases between the germline ends. CDR3 DNA: TGTGCCAGCAGCCCCGGCAGTCAGGGGAACACTGAAGCTTTCTTT. Translating it yields CASSPGSQGNTEAFF.

V gene TRBV5-5 combines with J gene TRBJ2-5; the match to TRBD2 covers 9 bases. The junction had 11 bases not matched to a gene; V was cut back by 2 bases and J by 0 bases. Per germline, CDR1 SGHKS and CDR2 YYEKEE (reference sequence). The length of the CDR3 is 18 residues. Here the CDR3 reads CASSFSPLSGGHQETQYF. CDR3 DNA: TGTGCCAGCAGCTTCTCGCCCCTTAGCGGGGGTCACCAAGAGACCCAGTACTTC.

CDR3 DNA sequence: TGTGCCAGTAACGCGGGGGATAATGAAAAACTGTTTTTT. It codes for CASNAGDNEKLFF. V gene TRBV19 combines with J gene TRBJ1-4; a possible D gene is TRBD1 (5 bases). Germline assignment: CDR1 LNHDA and CDR2 SQIVND (reference sequence). Deletions cut 7 bases from V and 4 bases from J, with 10 bases between. The CDR3 covers 13 residues.

The chain uses TRBV2 and TRBJ2-3; 7 bases are shared with TRBD1. Germline V lookup: CDR1 SNHLY, CDR2 FYNNEI. The CDR3 covers 16 residues. Unmatched junction bases numbered 12, after V lost 6 bases and J lost 3 bases. CDR3 amino acids: CASRDRQGVSTDTQYF. The DNA of the CDR3 is TGTGCCAGCAGGGATCGACAGGGAGTATCAACAGATACGCAGTATTTT.

CDR3 DNA sequence: TGTGCCAGCAGCCAGGTACTAGCGGGGTCCTACGAGCAGTACTTC. It encodes CASSQVLAGSYEQYF. The V gene is TRBV4-2, the J gene TRBJ2-7; TRBD2 matches 10 bases. The CDR3 extends over 15 amino acids. Germline assignment: CDR1 LGHNA and CDR2 YNFKEQ. V was pared by 3 bases and J by 1 base, with 3 bases of the junction left unmatched.

This clone was counted only a few times. This chain uses TRBV5-4 with TRBJ2-4; 7 bases align to TRBD1. CDR1 is SGHNT, CDR2 YYREEE, per germline (reference sequence). V dropped 2 bases and J dropped 5; count of bases not matched to a gene: 4. CDR3 length: 14 amino acids. Written as DNA, the CDR3 is TGTGCCAGCAGCTTTCGAGACAGGGAAAACATTCAGTACTTC. Translated: CASSFRDRENIQYF.

This clone was counted a single time. The chain links TRBV5-1 to TRBJ1-2, with TRBD1 as a possible D gene (6 bases). CDR1 and CDR2 (germline): SGHRS, YFSETQ. V was cut by 5 bases and J by 1 base, with 9 bases left in between. The CDR3 runs to 13 residues. The CDR3 reads CASSDRNNYGYTF. CDR3 nucleotides: TGCGCCAGCAGTGACAGGAATAACTATGGCTACACCTTC.

This clone was seen a single time. DNA for the CDR3: TGTGCCAGCAGCTTAGGGGGAGGACTAGCGGTCGAGCAGTACTTC. As protein: CASSLGGGLAVEQYF. J is TRBJ2-7 and V is TRBV11-3, with 10 bases that match TRBD2. V was pared by 1 base and J by 6 bases, with 6 bases of the junction left unmatched. There are 15 residues in the CDR3. Germline CDR1 reads SGHNT; CDR2 reads YENEEA.